These 28 T cell receptor beta chains were all obtained from the same sample, sequenced in a study of cytomegalovirus exposure and HLA in healthy donors. PCR used 60 Vbeta primers and 13 Jbeta primers. Profiled with immunoSEQ multiplex PCR; TCRdb holds only in-frame clones, not every one. This sample has about 90,000 clones, with approximately 64% found just once. The sequenced sample was PBMCs. Receptors were obtained from a woman between 45 and 65 years old in good health and CMV-seropositive.

CDR3 nucleotide sequence: TGTGCCAGCAGTAACAGCTTGAACACTGAAGCTTTCTTT. Its protein is CASSNSLNTEAFF. The V and J genes are TRBV13 and TRBJ1-1; D ambiguous. Germline assignment: CDR1 PRHDT and CDR2 FYEKMQ (reference sequence). V shed 6 bases and J shed 0 bases, with 8 bases lying between them. CDR3 length: 13 amino acids.

The chain links TRBV4-2 to TRBJ1-2, with TRBD1 as a possible D gene (6 bases). Looked up from germline, CDR1 is LGHNA and CDR2 is YNFKEQ. The ends were cut back, 0 bases at V and 0 bases at J, with 23 bases in the middle. The CDR3 sequence is 20 residues long. The DNA for the CDR3 is TGTGCCAGCAGCCAAGATTGGGGACACTACCCCAACGTTTCTAACTATGGCTACACCTTC. This encodes CASSQDWGHYPNVSNYGYTF.

The chain couples TRBV5-5 to TRBJ1-3; the D is unclear. The CDR3 is made up of 14 amino acids. The V end was cut by 3 bases, the J end by 0 bases, with 7 bases between. Germline CDR1 is SGHKS and CDR2 is YYEKEE (reference sequence). The CDR3 nucleotides are TGTGCCAGCAGCTCTGGGAGCTCTGGAAACACCATATATTTT. This translates into CASSSGSSGNTIYF.

The genes are TRBV6-5 and TRBJ2-7, with D perhaps TRBD2 (6 bases). Looked up from germline, CDR1 is MNHEY and CDR2 is SVGAGI. The ends were cut back, 4 bases at V and 1 base at J, with 14 bases in the middle. The CDR3 is 15 residues long. This CDR3 is CASSSPREGSYEQYF. As DNA, the CDR3 is TGTGCCAGCAGTTCCCCGCGGGAAGGGTCCTACGAGCAGTACTTC.

The chain employs TRBV11-3 and TRBJ2-2; 12 bases are a match to TRBD2. The CDR3 covers 16 residues. Germline loops: CDR1 SGHNT, CDR2 YENEEA. V was clipped by 4 bases and J by 7 bases; unmatched bases: 7. DNA of the CDR3: TGTGCCAGCAGCTCCGCTAGCGGGGGGGCCGGCGGGGAGCTGTTTTTT. The encoded protein is CASSSASGGAGGELFF.

The chain links TRBV28 to TRBJ1-4, with 7 positions matching TRBD1. J gave up 7 bases and V 5 bases, and 7 bases lay outside the gene matches. This CDR3 is built from 14 residues. Germline-derived CDR1 and CDR2 are MDHEN and SYDVKM. The CDR3: CASSRQGVSEKLFF. The DNA of the CDR3 is TGTGCCAGCAGTCGACAGGGAGTTAGTGAAAAACTGTTTTTT.

This sequence joins TRBV6-7 and TRBJ1-5, with a tentative D call TRBD1 (5 bases). TRBV6-7 is an ORF for which the function is uncertain. The CDR3 contains 14 residues. V shed 7 bases and J shed 5 bases, with 15 bases lying between them. CDR3 bases: TGTGCCAGCATGAAGAGGCAAGGGGATCAGCCCCAGCATTTT. This gives the protein CASMKRQGDQPQHF.

This clone was observed a single time. CDR3 nucleotides: TGTGCCTGGAGTGCAAGGCGGGGAGGGGGGACGCAGTATTTT. As protein: CAWSARRGGGTQYF. This chain joins TRBV30 and TRBJ2-3; D may be TRBD2 (7 bases). Per germline, CDR1 GTSNPN and CDR2 SVGIG (reference sequence). This CDR3 contains 14 residues. Trimming cost V 1 base and J 9 bases, with 17 bases left between them.

This clone was seen once. This rearrangement joins TRBV6-5 to TRBJ2-7; the D gene is possibly TRBD1 (6 bases). This CDR3 spans 13 amino acids. V lost 1 base to trimming and J lost 6 bases, with 10 bases between them. Germline V gives CDR1 MNHEY, CDR2 SVGAGI. CDR3 sequence reads: CASSYLQGGEQYF. CDR3 nucleotide sequence: TGTGCCAGCAGTTACTTACAGGGTGGCGAGCAGTACTTC.

The gene calls are TRBV7-2 and TRBJ2-5, with TRBD1 matching 7 bases. Germline CDR1 reads SGHTA; CDR2 reads FQGNSA. Trimming cost V 5 bases and J 5 bases; bases outside gene matches: 8. The CDR3 length is 14 residues. The CDR3: CASSPMAGGETQYF. CDR3 bases: TGTGCCAGCAGCCCAATGGCAGGGGGTGAGACCCAGTACTTC.

The gene calls are TRBV10-3 and TRBJ2-1, with TRBD2 identical over 9 bases. Per the germline V gene, CDR1 is ENHRY and CDR2 is SYGVKD. The CDR3 sequence is 15 residues long. J lost 3 bases, V lost 10 bases, and 10 bases had no gene match. This CDR3 is CATSLSGGDYNEQFF. The CDR3 DNA reads TGTGCCACCTCACTTAGCGGGGGCGACTACAATGAGCAGTTCTTC.

V is TRBV7-9 and J is TRBJ1-2, with D hard to call. The length of the CDR3 is 18 residues. Trimming stripped 0 bases from V and 2 bases from J, with 19 bases between. Germline CDR1 and CDR2: SEHNR and FQNEAQ (reference sequence). The CDR3 sequence is CASSLAGQVIDRNYGYTF. The DNA for the CDR3 is TGTGCCAGCAGCTTAGCTGGGCAGGTTATCGATCGAAACTATGGCTACACCTTC.

The rearrangement joins TRBV14 to TRBJ1-6; the D is unclear. Germline V lookup: CDR1 SGHDN, CDR2 FVKESK. The CDR3 extends over 14 amino acids. Trimming stripped 1 base from V and 8 bases from J, with 9 bases between. The CDR3 bases are TGTGCCAGCAGCCAAGGAGGAACCGATTCACCCCTCCACTTT. Encoded protein: CASSQGGTDSPLHF.

This clone was counted only a few times. The chain uses TRBV7-9 and TRBJ2-2, with TRBD1 matching over 7 bases. The CDR3 has 14 residues. Looked up from germline, CDR1 is SEHNR and CDR2 is FQNEAQ (reference sequence). V dropped 8 bases and J dropped 0; count of bases not matched to a gene: 3. CDR3 DNA sequence: TGTGCCAGCGCCGGGACAGCGAACACCGGGGAGCTGTTTTTT. It encodes CASAGTANTGELFF.

This sequence joins TRBV5-4 and TRBJ2-7; 10 bases fit TRBD1. This CDR3 comprises 14 residues. Germline V gene sequence: CDR1 SGHNT, CDR2 YYREEE (reference sequence). V shed 2 bases and J 5 bases; nucleotides not matched to a gene: 4. In DNA form, the CDR3 reads TGTGCCAGCAGCTTCGGGACAGGGGACCACGAGCAGTACTTC. Translating it yields CASSFGTGDHEQYF.

This clone has ten or more counts. The chain uses TRBV2 and TRBJ1-4; 8 bases are shared with TRBD1. The CDR3 extends over 13 amino acids. CDR1 SNHLY and CDR2 FYNNEI come from the germline V gene. V dropped 6 bases and J dropped 5; count of bases not matched to a gene: 2. CDR3 sequence reads: CASRGTGNEKLFF. The DNA of the CDR3 is TGTGCCAGCAGGGGGACAGGCAATGAAAAACTGTTTTTT.

J is TRBJ1-2 and V is TRBV4-1; D gene unclear. The CDR3 is made up of 15 amino acids. The ends were cut back, 0 bases at V and 0 bases at J, with 8 bases in the middle. Looked up from germline, CDR1 is MGHRA and CDR2 is YSYEKL. The CDR3: CASSQDMVANYGYTF. The CDR3, as DNA: TGCGCCAGCAGCCAAGATATGGTAGCTAACTATGGCTACACCTTC.

With respect to this clone: Given the absence of the conserved phenylalanine or tryptophan at the CDR3 end, a read error is likely. The DNA is omitted, as the CDR3 cannot be located on it reliably, and the CDR3 follows TCRdb's listing. This chain uses TRBV18 with TRBJ1-2. Germline-derived CDR1 and CDR2 are KGHSH and LQKENI. The CDR3 length is 9 residues, termini included. The chain's CDR3 is CASSPPRSI.

V gene TRBV9 combines with J gene TRBJ2-5; D unclear. The CDR3 sequence is 14 residues long. V dropped 0 bases and J dropped 4 bases, with 10 bases sitting between them. CDR1 and CDR2 from the germline V gene are SGDLS and YYNGEE. CDR3 nucleotides: TGTGCCAGCAGCGTAGGGCTAGTCTCAGAGACCCAGTACTTC. It is translated as CASSVGLVSETQYF. The variable domain in full, completed from reference TRBV9 and TRBJ2-5, reads DSGVTQTPKHLITATGQRVTLRCSPRSGDLSVYWYQQSLDQGLQFLIQYYNGEERAKGNILERFSAQQFPDLHSELNLSSLELGDSALYFCASSVGLVSETQYFGPGTRLLVL.

This clone showed up just a few times. The chain is built from TRBV29-1 and TRBJ1-2, with a tentative D call TRBD1 (5 bases). This CDR3 comprises 12 residues. V lost 4 bases and J 6 bases, leaving 12 bases between the germline ends. Germline CDR1 SQVTM, CDR2 ANQGSEA. In nucleotides, the CDR3 is TGCAGCGTTGGTGTATGGGGGGATGGCTACACCTTC. Translation gives CSVGVWGDGYTF.

A few counts support this clone. The genes are TRBV6-5 and TRBJ1-2; D call uncertain. CDR1 is MNHEY and CDR2 is SVGAGI in the germline V gene. The V end lost 0 bases, the J end lost 5 bases, and 10 bases lay between the germline ends. The CDR3 covers 14 residues. The CDR3 is CASSYSSAVYGYTF. The CDR3 nucleotides read TGTGCCAGCAGTTACTCGAGCGCGGTTTATGGCTACACCTTC.

The chain uses TRBV14 and TRBJ1-6; TRBD1 is a possible D gene (6 bases). CDR3 length equals 15 residues. Germline lookup yields CDR1 SGHDN and CDR2 FVKESK. Between the trimmed V and J ends, which lost 1 base and 14 bases, there was a span of 18 bases. CDR3 loop: CASSQGGPGKNTLHF. CDR3 DNA sequence: TGTGCCAGCAGCCAAGGGGGGCCAGGGAAGAACACCCTCCACTTT.

To note about this clone: This CDR3 is also generated by other DNA sequences in the sample. The chain joins TRBV15 to TRBJ2-1; TRBD2 is a possible D gene (7 bases). The V gene lost 1 base and the J gene lost 1 base, with 11 bases spanning the gap. The CDR3 extends over 16 amino acids. The germline gives CDR1 LNHNV, CDR2 YYDKDF (reference sequence). The CDR3 protein is CATSRGGRGSYNEQFF. CDR3 bases: TGTGCCACCAGCAGAGGGGGGCGGGGGTCCTACAATGAGCAGTTCTTC.

J is TRBJ2-7 and V is TRBV4-2; D perhaps matches TRBD2 (6 bases). CDR1 is LGHNA, CDR2 YNFKEQ, per germline. The germline V and J ends were trimmed by 0 bases and 3 bases, with 12 bases remaining between them. This CDR3 spans 15 amino acids. The CDR3 DNA follows: TGTGCCAGCAGCCAAGACTGGGACTCGCGCTACGAGCAGTACTTC. Its protein product is CASSQDWDSRYEQYF.

V gene TRBV11-2 combines with J gene TRBJ1-4, with 7 bases that match TRBD1. This CDR3 is built from 14 residues. The J segment lost 7 bases and the V segment lost 5 bases, leaving 7 bases of the junction unmatched. Germline V gene lookup returns CDR1 SGHAT and CDR2 FQNNGV. The CDR3 nucleotides read TGTGCCAGCAGCCCATTCGACAGGGCTGAAAAACTGTTTTTT. Protein product: CASSPFDRAEKLFF.

The chain combines TRBV2 with TRBJ2-3; D is unresolved. This CDR3 is 16 amino acids long. Trimming took 6 bases from V and 3 from J, leaving 19 bases between them. Germline CDR1 SNHLY, CDR2 FYNNEI. The DNA for the CDR3 is TGTGCCAGCAGGCCCCCCGCCTATCTTGGTACAGATACGCAGTATTTT. Its protein product is CASRPPAYLGTDTQYF.

V and J are TRBV5-1 and TRBJ2-5; D may be TRBD1 (6 bases). The CDR3 has 14 amino acids. Trimming shortened V by 3 bases and J by 3 bases, and 12 bases separated the two germline ends. The germline V gene has CDR1 SGHRS and CDR2 YFSETQ. The CDR3 loop reads CASSSGDTEETQYF. The CDR3 nucleotides are TGCGCCAGCAGCTCAGGGGATACGGAAGAGACCCAGTACTTC.

This clone appeared a single time. The chain couples TRBV7-9 to TRBJ1-5; 11 bases are shared with TRBD1. This CDR3 is 16 amino acids long. V was pared by 5 bases and J by 2 bases, with 5 bases of the junction left unmatched. CDR1 is SEHNR and CDR2 is FQNEAQ in the germline V gene (reference sequence). CDR3 nucleotide sequence: TGTGCCAGCAGCCCCGGGACAGGGGGACGCAATCAGCCCCAGCATTTT. This sequence encodes CASSPGTGGRNQPQHF.